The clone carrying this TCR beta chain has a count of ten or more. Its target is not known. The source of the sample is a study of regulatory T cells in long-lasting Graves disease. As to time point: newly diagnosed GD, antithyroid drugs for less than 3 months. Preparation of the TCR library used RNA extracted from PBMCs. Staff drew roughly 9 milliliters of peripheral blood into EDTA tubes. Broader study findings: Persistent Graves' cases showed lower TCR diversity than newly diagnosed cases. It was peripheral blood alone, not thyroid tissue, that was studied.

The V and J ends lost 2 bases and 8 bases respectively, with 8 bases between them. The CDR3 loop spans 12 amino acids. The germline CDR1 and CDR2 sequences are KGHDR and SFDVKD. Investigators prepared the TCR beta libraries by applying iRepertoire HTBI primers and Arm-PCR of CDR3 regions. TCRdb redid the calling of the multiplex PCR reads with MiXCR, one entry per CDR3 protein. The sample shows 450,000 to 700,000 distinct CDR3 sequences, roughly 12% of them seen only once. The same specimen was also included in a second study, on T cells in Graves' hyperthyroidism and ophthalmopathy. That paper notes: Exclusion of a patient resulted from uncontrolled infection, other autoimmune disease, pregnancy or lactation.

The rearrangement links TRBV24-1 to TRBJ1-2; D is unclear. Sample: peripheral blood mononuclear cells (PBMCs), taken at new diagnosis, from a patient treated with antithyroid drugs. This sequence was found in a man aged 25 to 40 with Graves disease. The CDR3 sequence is CATSDSGIGYTF. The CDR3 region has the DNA TGTGCCACCAGTGATTCCGGGATCGGCTACACCTTC.